A single T cell receptor (beta chain) is shown here with its context. Its specificity is not known. Produced via immunoSEQ multiplex PCR; TCRdb's table is partial and in-frame only. Of about 350,000 clones detected, approximately 90% appear once; the ten largest clones hold roughly 5%. This record belongs to a study of Ad26.COV2.S vaccination and SARS-CoV-2 variants. The overall study: In the COV1001 trial, the donor was in the Ad26.COV2.S arm. Donor got 5x10^10 or 1x10^11 viral particles of Ad26.COV2.S. Whole-study results and caveats: Across vaccine and placebo recipients, the breadth of non-spike TCRs was similar.

Treatment reported: over 15 received Ad26.COV2.S at low or high dose, single or two shots; about 5 received placebo; per-sample allocation not given. The investigators took samples on day 63 after the first vaccine or placebo injection. Germline CDR1 MNHEY, CDR2 SVGAGI. V lost 0 bases to trimming and J lost 6 bases, with 12 bases between them. CDR3 length equals 14 residues. The V call is TRBV6-5, the J call TRBJ2-7, with D maybe TRBD1 (6 bases). This material consisted of peripheral blood, taken in a trial of Ad26.COV2.S vaccine versus placebo. The TCR comes from a person between 18 and 59 years old who received the Ad26.COV2.S COVID-19 vaccine or a placebo. The DNA of the CDR3 is TGTGCCAGCAGTTACTCGACAAGGGGGTCCGAGCAGTACTTC. It codes for CASSYSTRGSEQYF.